The rows below give T cell receptor beta chains drawn from one sample of a study of T cell responses to AZD1222 COVID-19 vaccine. TCRdb's copy holds only in-frame clones and misses some; the assay was immunoSEQ multiplex PCR. This table holds 95,000 to 150,000 clones, around 82% found once. Source: peripheral blood, taken on day 0 of AZD1222 vaccination. These receptors came from an adult in good health. Both conserved end residues are part of each CDR3. The order of the fields is CDR3 length, J gene, V gene, clone size, D gene, CDR3 protein, CDR3 DNA. A D gene is named only where the DNA matches it firmly. Clone size is given for some rows only: seen once, a few or many times, or a class if the clone is expanded.

17 | TRBJ2-7 | TRBV5-1 | - | TRBD1 | CASSLDSSDRGRAEQYF | TGCGCCAGCAGCTTGGATTCCTCGGACAGGGGGCGGGCCGAGCAGTACTTC
13 | TRBJ2-1 | TRBV19 | - | - | CASSAQASSEQFF | TGTGCCAGTAGTGCCCAGGCGAGTAGTGAGCAGTTCTTC
16 | TRBJ1-2 | TRBV6-5 | - | - | CASSYHSQGPNYGYTF | TGTGCCAGCAGTTACCATTCCCAGGGCCCCAACTATGGCTACACCTTC
14 | TRBJ1-2 | TRBV5-4 | - | - | CASRSLDRAYGYTF | TGTGCCAGCAGGTCCCTCGACAGAGCCTATGGCTACACCTTC
14 | TRBJ1-2 | TRBV30 | - | TRBD1 | CASAESVRGDGYTF | TGTGCCTCCGCAGAAAGTGTCAGGGGGGACGGCTACACCTTC
20 | TRBJ1-5 | TRBV4-2 | - | TRBD1 | CASSQGGSMGTGFYNQPQHF | TGTGCCAGCAGCCAAGGGGGGAGTATGGGGACAGGGTTTTACAATCAGCCCCAGCATTTT
12 | TRBJ2-7 | TRBV20-1 | - | - | CSASSREYEQYF | TGCAGTGCTAGTTCCAGAGAGTACGAGCAGTACTTC
17 | TRBJ2-1 | TRBV7-8 | - | TRBD1 | CASSPSRTGGSYNEQFF | TGTGCCAGCAGCCCCAGTCGGACAGGGGGCTCCTACAATGAGCAGTTCTTC
13 | TRBJ2-1 | TRBV7-8 | - | - | CASSSASYNEQFF | TGTGCCAGCAGCTCAGCCTCCTACAATGAGCAGTTCTTC
14 | TRBJ2-7 | TRBV7-8 | once | TRBD1 | CASSSGQGGVEQYF | TGTGCCAGCAGCTCCGGACAGGGGGGGGTCGAGCAGTACTTC
16 | TRBJ1-1 | TRBV4-3 | - | - | CASSQAEDREDREAFF | TGCGCCAGCAGCCAAGCTGAGGACAGAGAAGATCGGGAAGCTTTCTTT
18 | TRBJ1-1 | TRBV10-1 | - | - | CASSEYRRLVQGNTEAFF | TGCGCCAGCAGTGAGTATCGAAGGTTGGTACAGGGAAACACTGAAGCTTTCTTT
16 | TRBJ1-1 | TRBV5-1 | - | TRBD1 | CASSLTGTGMNTEAFF | TGCGCCAGCAGCTTAACCGGGACAGGCATGAACACTGAAGCTTTCTTT
16 | TRBJ1-3 | TRBV9 | once | - | CASSVTTGISGNTIYF | TGTGCCAGCAGCGTTACGACGGGGATCTCTGGAAACACCATATATTTT
13 | TRBJ1-1 | TRBV11-3 | - | TRBD1 | CASSLGGTGRVFF | TGTGCCAGCAGCTTAGGGGGGACAGGACGAGTTTTCTTT
11 | TRBJ1-1 | TRBV6-2/TRBV6-3 | - | - | CASSPRTEAFF | TGTGCCAGCAGTCCCCGAACTGAAGCTTTCTTT
14 | TRBJ2-7 | TRBV15 | - | TRBD1 | CATSTGTDGYEQYF | TGTGCCACCAGCACCGGGACAGATGGCTACGAGCAGTACTTC
15 | TRBJ1-1 | TRBV27 | - | TRBD1 | CASSPTGTANTEAFF | TGTGCCAGCAGCCCGACCGGGACAGCGAACACTGAAGCTTTCTTT
16 | TRBJ1-2 | TRBV3-1/TRBV3-2 | - | - | CASSQAVGGGLRGYTF | TGTGCCAGCAGCCAAGCCGTGGGAGGTGGACTACGCGGCTACACCTTC
15 | TRBJ1-5 | TRBV3-1/TRBV3-2 | - | - | CASSQEGRPDQPQHF | TGTGCCAGCAGCCAAGAAGGGCGCCCCGATCAGCCCCAGCATTTT
13 | TRBJ2-7 | TRBV5-3 | - | - | CARSLAGAGEQYF | TGTGCCAGAAGCTTGGCAGGGGCGGGGGAGCAGTACTTC
13 | TRBJ1-3 | TRBV25-1 | - | - | CASRDTSGNTIYF | TGTGCCAGCAGGGACACCTCTGGAAACACCATATATTTT
17 | TRBJ2-3 | TRBV9 | - | TRBD2 | CASSPGLAGGVTDTQYF | TGTGCCAGCAGCCCCGGACTAGCGGGGGGAGTGACAGATACGCAGTATTTT
13 | TRBJ1-1 | TRBV28 | once | - | CASSQPTRPEAFF | TGTGCCAGCAGTCAACCTACGCGGCCCGAAGCTTTCTTT
14 | TRBJ2-2 | TRBV5-8 | - | - | CASSLEVRSGELFF | TGTGCCAGCAGCTTGGAGGTCAGAAGCGGGGAGCTGTTTTTT
15 | TRBJ2-1 | TRBV7-2 | - | - | CASSLAGGPYNEQFF | TGTGCCAGCAGCTTAGCGGGGGGGCCCTACAATGAGCAGTTCTTC
15 | TRBJ2-6 | TRBV11-3 | - | - | CASSLNSPGANVLTF | TGTGCCAGCAGCTTAAACAGCCCTGGGGCCAACGTCCTGACTTTC
15 | TRBJ1-6 | TRBV9 | few | - | CASSNARSSNSPLHF | TGTGCCAGCAGCAACGCCCGATCCAGTAATTCACCCCTCCACTTT
13 | TRBJ2-2 | TRBV5-1 | - | - | CASRQDLGGELFF | TGCGCCAGCAGACAGGACCTGGGCGGGGAGCTGTTTTTT
15 | TRBJ2-3 | TRBV9 | few | TRBD2 | CASSAREGGPDTQYF | TGTGCCAGCAGCGCCCGGGAGGGGGGGCCAGATACGCAGTATTTT
15 | TRBJ2-1 | TRBV7-9 | once | TRBD1 | CASSQTGTGNNEQFF | TGTGCCAGCAGCCAGACCGGGACAGGGAACAATGAGCAGTTCTTC
14 | TRBJ1-6 | TRBV9 | - | - | CASSVRATNSPLHF | TGTGCCAGCAGCGTCCGGGCCACCAATTCACCCCTCCACTTT
12 | TRBJ2-7 | TRBV11-3 | few | - | CASSPNTYEQYF | TGTGCCAGCAGCCCCAATACCTACGAGCAGTACTTC
15 | TRBJ1-4 | TRBV18 | once | - | CASSIQGPTNEKLFF | TGTGCCAGCTCAATACAGGGACCAACTAATGAAAAACTGTTTTTT
13 | TRBJ1-1 | TRBV6-6 | - | - | CASAFGGSTEAFF | TGTGCCAGCGCCTTTGGGGGTTCGACTGAAGCTTTCTTT
13 | TRBJ2-7 | TRBV5-1 | - | - | CASSHSGIYEQYF | TGCGCCAGCAGTCATTCGGGAATTTACGAGCAGTACTTC